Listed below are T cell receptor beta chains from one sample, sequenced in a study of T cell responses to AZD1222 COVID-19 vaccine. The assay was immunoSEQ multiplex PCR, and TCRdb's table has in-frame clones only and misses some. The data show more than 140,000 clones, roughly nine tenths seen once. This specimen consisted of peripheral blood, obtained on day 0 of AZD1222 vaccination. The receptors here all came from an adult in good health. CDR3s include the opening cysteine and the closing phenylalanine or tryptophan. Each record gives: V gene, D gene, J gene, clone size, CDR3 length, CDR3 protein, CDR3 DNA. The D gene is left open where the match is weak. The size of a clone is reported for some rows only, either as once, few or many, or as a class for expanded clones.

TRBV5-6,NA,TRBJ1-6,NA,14,CASSLDPTNSPLHF,TGTGCCAGCAGCTTGGACCCGACGAATTCACCCCTCCACTTT
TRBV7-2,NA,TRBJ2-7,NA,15,CASSLSLDRTYEQYF,TGTGCCAGCAGCTTAAGTCTTGACAGAACCTACGAGCAGTACTTC
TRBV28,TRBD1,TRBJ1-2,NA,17,CASSTPGQGGPNYGYTF,TGTGCCAGCAGTACCCCCGGACAGGGTGGTCCCAACTATGGCTACACCTTC
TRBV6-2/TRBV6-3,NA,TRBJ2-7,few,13,CASSPRTTYEQYF,TGTGCCAGCAGCCCCCGGACCACCTACGAGCAGTACTTC
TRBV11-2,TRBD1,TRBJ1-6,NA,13,CASSSGQVSPLHF,TGTGCCAGCAGCTCTGGACAGGTTTCACCCCTCCACTTT
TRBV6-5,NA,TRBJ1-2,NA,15,CASSSIFSIPYGYTF,TGTGCCAGCAGTTCTATATTCTCAATCCCCTATGGCTACACCTTC
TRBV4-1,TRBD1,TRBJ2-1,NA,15,CASSQWDRGGDEQFF,TGCGCCAGCAGCCAGTGGGACAGGGGAGGTGATGAGCAGTTCTTC
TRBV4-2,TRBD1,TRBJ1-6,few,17,CASSPSGGTEYNSPLHF,TGTGCCAGCAGCCCAAGTGGAGGGACAGAGTATAATTCACCCCTCCACTTT
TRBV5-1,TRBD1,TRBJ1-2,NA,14,CASSPGTANYGYTF,TGCGCCAGCAGCCCAGGGACAGCAAACTATGGCTACACCTTC
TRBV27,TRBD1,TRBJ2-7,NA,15,CASSLRTGGAYEQYF,TGTGCCAGCAGTCTGAGGACAGGGGGGGCCTACGAGCAGTACTTC
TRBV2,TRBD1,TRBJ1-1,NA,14,CASRPTGGFAEAFF,TGTGCCAGCAGACCTACAGGGGGCTTCGCTGAAGCTTTCTTT
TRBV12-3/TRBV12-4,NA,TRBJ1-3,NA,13,CASTPSHGNTIYF,TGTGCCAGCACCCCCTCTCATGGAAACACCATATATTTT
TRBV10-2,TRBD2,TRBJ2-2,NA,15,CASSEWGGHTGELFF,TGCGCCAGCAGTGAATGGGGAGGGCACACCGGGGAGCTGTTTTTT
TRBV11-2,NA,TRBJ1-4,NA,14,CASSFLTANEKLFF,TGTGCCAGCAGCTTCCTGACAGCTAATGAAAAACTGTTTTTT
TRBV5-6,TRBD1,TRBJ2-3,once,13,CASGQGWTDTQYF,TGTGCCAGCGGACAGGGCTGGACAGATACGCAGTATTTT
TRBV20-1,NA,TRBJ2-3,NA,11,CSARDRITQYF,TGCAGTGCTAGAGATAGAATTACGCAGTATTTT
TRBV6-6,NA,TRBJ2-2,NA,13,CASWGDRTGELFF,TGTGCCAGTTGGGGGGATAGAACCGGGGAGCTGTTTTTT
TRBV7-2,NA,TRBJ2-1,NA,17,CASSLSPVLGSYNEQFF,TGTGCCAGCAGCTTATCCCCGGTCCTAGGATCCTACAATGAGCAGTTCTTC
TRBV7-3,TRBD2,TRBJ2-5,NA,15,CASSLLAGVQETQYF,TGTGCCAGCAGCTTACTAGCGGGGGTACAAGAGACCCAGTACTTC
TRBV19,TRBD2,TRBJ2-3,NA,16,CASSLYSGRAVDTQYF,TGTGCCAGTAGCCTATACAGCGGGAGGGCCGTAGATACGCAGTATTTT
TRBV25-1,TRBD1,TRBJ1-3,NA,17,CASSPGQAYISGNTIYF,TGTGCCAGCAGTCCGGGACAGGCGTATATCTCTGGAAACACCATATATTTT
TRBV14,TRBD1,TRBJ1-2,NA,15,CASSPRDRVSGGYTF,TGTGCCAGCAGCCCACGGGACAGGGTGTCAGGGGGCTACACCTTC
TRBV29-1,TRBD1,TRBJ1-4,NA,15,CSVVILGGQGKKLFF,TGCAGCGTTGTAATCCTTGGGGGACAGGGGAAAAAACTGTTTTTT
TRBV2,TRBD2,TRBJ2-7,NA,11,CASGRAYEQYF,TGTGCCAGCGGGAGGGCCTACGAGCAGTACTTC
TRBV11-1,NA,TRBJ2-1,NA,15,CASSRMGGVGNEQFF,TGTGCCAGCAGCCGCATGGGCGGCGTTGGCAATGAGCAGTTCTTC
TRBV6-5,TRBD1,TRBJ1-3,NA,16,CASSYQQGLSGNTIYF,TGTGCCAGCAGTTACCAACAGGGGCTCTCTGGAAACACCATATATTTT
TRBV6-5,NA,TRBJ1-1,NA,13,CASRQLGNTEAFF,TGTGCCAGCCGTCAGTTGGGGAACACTGAAGCTTTCTTT
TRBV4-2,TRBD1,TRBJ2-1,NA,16,CASSQEQGFNYNEQFF,TGTGCCAGCAGCCAAGAACAGGGGTTTAACTACAATGAGCAGTTCTTC
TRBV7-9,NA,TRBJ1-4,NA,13,CASSFGGSEKLFF,TGTGCCAGCAGCTTCGGTGGGAGTGAAAAACTGTTTTTT
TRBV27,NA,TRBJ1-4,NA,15,CASRASPATNEKLFF,TGTGCCAGCAGGGCCTCCCCTGCAACTAATGAAAAACTGTTTTTT
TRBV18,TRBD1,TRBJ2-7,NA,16,CASSLGTGTGVYEQYF,TGTGCCAGCTCACTAGGAACCGGGACAGGGGTGTACGAGCAGTACTTC
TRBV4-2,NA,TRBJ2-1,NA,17,CASSQDIMIGTYNEQFF,TGTGCCAGCAGCCAAGATATCATGATAGGAACCTACAATGAGCAGTTCTTC
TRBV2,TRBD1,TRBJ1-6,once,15,CASRSNRDRDSPLHF,TGTGCCAGCAGGTCTAATCGGGACAGAGATTCACCCCTCCACTTT
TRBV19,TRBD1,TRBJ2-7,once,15,CASSPMRQGVGEQYF,TGTGCCAGTAGTCCTATGCGACAGGGGGTTGGCGAGCAGTACTTC
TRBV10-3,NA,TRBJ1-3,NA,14,CAITQDFSGNTIYF,TGTGCCATCACACAGGACTTCTCTGGAAACACCATATATTTT
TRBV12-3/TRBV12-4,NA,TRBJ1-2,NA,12,CASARPFYGYTF,TGTGCCAGCGCCAGACCGTTCTATGGCTACACCTTC
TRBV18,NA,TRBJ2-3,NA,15,CASSRVGTGTDTQYF,TGTGCCAGCTCACGGGTGGGAACAGGCACAGATACGCAGTATTTT
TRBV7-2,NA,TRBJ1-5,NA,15,CASSLVSDGNQPQHF,TGTGCCAGCAGCTTAGTATCAGACGGCAATCAGCCCCAGCATTTT
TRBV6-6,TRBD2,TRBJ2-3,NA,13,CASRGGGTDTQYF,TGTGCCAGCAGGGGAGGGGGCACAGATACGCAGTATTTT
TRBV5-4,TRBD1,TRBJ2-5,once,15,CASSLAMGQGASQYF,TGTGCCAGCAGCTTGGCAATGGGACAGGGGGCTTCCCAGTACTTC
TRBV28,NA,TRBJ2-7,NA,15,CASLREKGYTYEQYF,TGTGCCAGCTTGAGGGAAAAGGGATACACCTACGAGCAGTACTTC
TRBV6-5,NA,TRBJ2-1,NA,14,CASSYFDSSNEQFF,TGTGCCAGCAGTTACTTCGACAGTTCTAATGAGCAGTTCTTC
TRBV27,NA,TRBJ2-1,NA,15,CASSFGGSGSNEQFF,TGTGCCAGCAGTTTTGGGGGTAGCGGAAGCAATGAGCAGTTCTTC
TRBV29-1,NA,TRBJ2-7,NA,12,CSVTGPYREQYF,TGCAGCGTTACTGGACCCTACCGCGAGCAGTACTTC
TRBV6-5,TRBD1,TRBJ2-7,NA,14,CASSTRTGVYEQYF,TGTGCCAGCAGTACGCGGACAGGGGTATACGAGCAGTACTTC
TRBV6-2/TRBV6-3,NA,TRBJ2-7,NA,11,CASSYSIEQYF,TGTGCCAGCAGTTACTCGATCGAGCAGTACTTC
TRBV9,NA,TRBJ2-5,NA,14,CASSPGMGAETQYF,TGTGCCAGCAGCCCGGGCATGGGCGCGGAGACCCAGTACTTC
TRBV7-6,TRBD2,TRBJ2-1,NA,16,CASSLAERELNNEQFF,TGTGCCAGCAGCTTAGCTGAGCGGGAGTTGAACAATGAGCAGTTCTTC
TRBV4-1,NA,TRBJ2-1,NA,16,CASSLPKGRTWDEQFF,TGCGCCAGCAGCCTCCCAAAGGGGAGGACCTGGGATGAGCAGTTCTTC
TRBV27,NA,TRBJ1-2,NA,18,CASSTRRGSVIQNYGYTF,TGTGCCAGCAGTACCCGGCGGGGGTCAGTAATTCAGAACTATGGCTACACCTTC
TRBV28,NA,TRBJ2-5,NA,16,CASSSGGWGLGETQYF,TGTGCCAGCAGCTCAGGGGGGTGGGGGCTTGGAGAGACCCAGTACTTC
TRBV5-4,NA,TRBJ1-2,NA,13,CASSLVPTSGYTF,TGTGCCAGCAGCTTGGTCCCTACGAGCGGCTACACCTTC
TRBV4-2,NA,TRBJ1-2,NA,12,CASSLAMGAYTF,TGTGCCAGCAGCCTAGCAATGGGCGCCTACACCTTC
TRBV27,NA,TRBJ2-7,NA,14,CASSPSGTRYEQYF,TGTGCCAGCAGTCCCTCCGGGACACGTTACGAGCAGTACTTC
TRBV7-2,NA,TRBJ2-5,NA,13,CASSPTVGWAQYF,TGTGCCAGCAGCCCGACGGTGGGTTGGGCCCAGTACTTC
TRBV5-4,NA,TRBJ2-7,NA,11,CASSLAGEQYF,TGTGCCAGCAGCTTGGCCGGGGAGCAGTACTTC
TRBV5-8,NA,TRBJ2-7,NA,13,CASSLIQGNEQYF,TGTGCCAGCAGCTTGATACAGGGCAACGAGCAGTACTTC